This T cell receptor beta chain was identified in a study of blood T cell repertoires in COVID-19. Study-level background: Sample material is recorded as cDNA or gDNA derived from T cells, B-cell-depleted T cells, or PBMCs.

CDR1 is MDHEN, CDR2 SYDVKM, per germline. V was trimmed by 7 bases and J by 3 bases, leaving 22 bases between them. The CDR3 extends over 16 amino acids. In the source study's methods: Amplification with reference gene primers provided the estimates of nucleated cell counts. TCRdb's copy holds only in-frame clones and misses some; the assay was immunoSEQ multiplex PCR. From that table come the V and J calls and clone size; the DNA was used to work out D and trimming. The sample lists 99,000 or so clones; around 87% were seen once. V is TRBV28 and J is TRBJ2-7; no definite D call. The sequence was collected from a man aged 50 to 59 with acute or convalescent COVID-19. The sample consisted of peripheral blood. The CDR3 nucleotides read TGTGCCAGCACTTCCCCGCCAAACAGCTATCTCTACGAGCAGTACTTC. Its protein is CASTSPPNSYLYEQYF. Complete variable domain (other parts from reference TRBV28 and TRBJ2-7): DVKVTQSSRYLVKRTGEKVFLECVQDMDHENMFWYRQDPGLGLRLIYFSYDVKMKEKGDIPEGYSVSREKKERFSLILESASTNQTSMYLCASTSPPNSYLYEQYFGPGTRLTVT.